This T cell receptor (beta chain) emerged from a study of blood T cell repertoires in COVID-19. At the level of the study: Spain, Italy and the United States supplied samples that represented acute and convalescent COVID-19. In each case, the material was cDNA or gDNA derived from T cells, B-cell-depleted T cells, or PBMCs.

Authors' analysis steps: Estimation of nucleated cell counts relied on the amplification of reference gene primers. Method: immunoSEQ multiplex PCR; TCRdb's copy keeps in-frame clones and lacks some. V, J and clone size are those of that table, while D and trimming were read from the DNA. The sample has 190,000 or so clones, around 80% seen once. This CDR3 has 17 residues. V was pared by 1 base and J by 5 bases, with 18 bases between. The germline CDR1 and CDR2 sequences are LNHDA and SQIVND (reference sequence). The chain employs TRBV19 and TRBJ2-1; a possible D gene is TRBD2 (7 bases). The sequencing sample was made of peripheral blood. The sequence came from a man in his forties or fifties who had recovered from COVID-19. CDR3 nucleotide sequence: TGTGCCAGTAGTATAGTGTTTGGGGGGGGCCAAAACAATGAGCAGTTCTTC. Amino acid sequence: CASSIVFGGGQNNEQFF.